One T cell receptor beta chain is described in this entry. These data are taken from a study of blood T cell repertoires in COVID-19. Study-wide background: Sites across the United States, Italy and Spain contributed samples from acute and convalescent COVID-19. The cDNA or gDNA used as material had been derived from T cells, B-cell-depleted T cells, or PBMCs.

Original data processing: Estimation of nucleated cell counts relied on the amplification of reference gene primers. Clones were read by immunoSEQ multiplex PCR, and TCRdb kept only the in-frame ones, dropping some. The V and J calls and clone size were taken over from that table, and D and trimming were inferred from the DNA. The profile shows 130,000 to 150,000 clones, about 76% of them singletons. Germline V gene sequence: CDR1 LGHDT, CDR2 YNNKEL (reference sequence). The CDR3 sequence is 12 residues long. Trimming took 8 bases from V and 4 from J, leaving 9 bases between them. Sequencing input: peripheral blood. V and J are TRBV3-1 (or the pseudogene TRBV3-2) and TRBJ1-5, with TRBD1 as a possible D gene (5 bases). The clonotype originates from a man older than 75 with acute or convalescent COVID-19. The CDR3 coding sequence is TGTGCCAGCGGGGGGTGGAATCAGCCCCAGCATTTT. Residues: CASGGWNQPQHF.